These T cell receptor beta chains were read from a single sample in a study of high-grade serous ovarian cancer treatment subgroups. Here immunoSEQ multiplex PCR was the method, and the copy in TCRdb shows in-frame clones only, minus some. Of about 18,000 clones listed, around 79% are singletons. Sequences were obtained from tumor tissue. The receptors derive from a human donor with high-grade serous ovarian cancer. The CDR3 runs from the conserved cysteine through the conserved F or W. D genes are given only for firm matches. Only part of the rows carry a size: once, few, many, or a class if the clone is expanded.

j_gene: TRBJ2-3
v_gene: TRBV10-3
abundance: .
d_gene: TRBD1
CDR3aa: CAISEPTGDRDTQYF
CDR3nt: TGTGCCATCAGTGAGCCCACAGGGGACCGGGATACGCAGTATTTT

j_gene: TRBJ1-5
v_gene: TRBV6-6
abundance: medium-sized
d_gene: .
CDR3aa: CASSYSGGNQPQHF
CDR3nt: TGTGCCAGCAGTTACTCGGGCGGTAATCAGCCCCAGCATTTT

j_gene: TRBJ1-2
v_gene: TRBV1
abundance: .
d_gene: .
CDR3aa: CTSRIMLRKTYGYTF
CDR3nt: TGCACCAGCAGGATCATGCTGCGAAAGACCTATGGCTACACCTTC

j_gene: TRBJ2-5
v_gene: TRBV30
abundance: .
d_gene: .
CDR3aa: CAWAGGETQYF
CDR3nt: TGTGCCTGGGCAGGAGGGGAGACCCAGTACTTC

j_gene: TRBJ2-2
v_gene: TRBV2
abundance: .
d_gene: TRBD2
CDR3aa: CASSELIGEGLRGELFF
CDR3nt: TGTGCCAGCAGTGAACTTATCGGGGAGGGCCTCAGAGGGGAGCTGTTTTTT

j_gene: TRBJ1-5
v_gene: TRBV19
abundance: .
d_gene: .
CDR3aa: CASSMGWSSSNQPQHF
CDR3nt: TGTGCCAGTAGTATGGGTTGGTCGAGTAGCAATCAGCCCCAGCATTTT

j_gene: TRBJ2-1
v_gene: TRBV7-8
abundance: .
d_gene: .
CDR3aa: CASSLSSAHRNEQFF
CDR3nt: TGTGCCAGCAGCTTATCTAGCGCCCATCGGAATGAGCAGTTCTTC

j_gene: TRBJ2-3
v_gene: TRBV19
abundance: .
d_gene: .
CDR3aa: CASSIDSWGTQYF
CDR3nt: TGTGCCAGTAGTATAGATTCGTGGGGTACGCAGTATTTT

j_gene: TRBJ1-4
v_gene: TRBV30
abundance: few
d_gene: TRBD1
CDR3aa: CAWSLRQGGKLFF
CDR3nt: TGTGCCTGGAGCCTGAGACAGGGGGGAAAACTGTTTTTT

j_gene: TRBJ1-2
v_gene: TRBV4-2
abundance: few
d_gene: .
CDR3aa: CASSLDPGANGYTF
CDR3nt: TGTGCCAGCAGCCTAGATCCGGGGGCCAATGGCTACACCTTC

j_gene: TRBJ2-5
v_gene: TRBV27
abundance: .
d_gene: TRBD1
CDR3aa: CASSLTNRGFSETQYF
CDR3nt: TGTGCCAGCAGTTTAACGAACAGGGGATTTTCGGAGACCCAGTACTTC

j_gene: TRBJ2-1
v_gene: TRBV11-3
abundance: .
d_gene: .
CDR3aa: CASITRGRRGQSYEQFF
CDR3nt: TGTGCCAGCATCACGCGAGGCCGCCGAGGGCAAAGTTATGAGCAGTTCTTC

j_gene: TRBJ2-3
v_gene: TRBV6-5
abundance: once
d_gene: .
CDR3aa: CASSLDGRTDTQYF
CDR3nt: TGTGCCAGCAGCCTGGACGGACGCACAGATACGCAGTATTTT

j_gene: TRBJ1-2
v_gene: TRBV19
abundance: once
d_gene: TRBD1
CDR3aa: CASSSPTGGRYGYTF
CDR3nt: TGTGCCAGTAGTTCCCCGACAGGGGGCCGCTATGGCTACACCTTC

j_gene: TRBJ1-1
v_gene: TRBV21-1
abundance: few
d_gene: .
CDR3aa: CASSRGRVISEAFF
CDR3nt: TGTGCCAGCAGTAGAGGCAGGGTGATCTCAGAAGCTTTCTTT

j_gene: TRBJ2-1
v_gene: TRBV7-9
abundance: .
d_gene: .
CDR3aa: CASSSDTPGYNEQFF
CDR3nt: TGTGCCAGCAGCTCCGACACCCCGGGATACAATGAGCAGTTCTTC

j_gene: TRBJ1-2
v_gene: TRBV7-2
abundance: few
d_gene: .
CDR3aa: CASSLAIAHGYTF
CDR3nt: TGTGCCAGCAGCTTAGCCATTGCCCATGGCTACACCTTC

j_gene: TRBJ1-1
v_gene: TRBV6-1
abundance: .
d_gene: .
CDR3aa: CASSAGTPVPNTEAFF
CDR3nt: TGTGCCAGCAGTGCCGGGACCCCGGTACCGAACACTGAAGCTTTCTTT

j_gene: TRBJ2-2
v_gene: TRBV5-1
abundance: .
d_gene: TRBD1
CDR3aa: CASSPGQEAAGELFF
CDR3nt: TGCGCCAGCAGCCCTGGACAGGAGGCAGCCGGGGAGCTGTTTTTT

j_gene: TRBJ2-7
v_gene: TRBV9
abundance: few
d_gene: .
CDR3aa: CASSVEDSSYEQYF
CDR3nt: TGTGCCAGCAGCGTAGAGGACAGTTCCTACGAGCAGTACTTC

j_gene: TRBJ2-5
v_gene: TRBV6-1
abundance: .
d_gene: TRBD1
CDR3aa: CASSGTGEAETQYF
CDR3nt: TGTGCCAGCAGTGGGACAGGGGAAGCGGAGACCCAGTACTTC

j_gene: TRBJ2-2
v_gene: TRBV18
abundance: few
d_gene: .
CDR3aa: CASSPTGQNTGELFF
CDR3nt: TGTGCCAGCTCACCAACAGGACAGAACACCGGGGAGCTGTTTTTT

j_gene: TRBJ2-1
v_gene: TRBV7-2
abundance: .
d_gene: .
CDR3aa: CASSSEYEQFF
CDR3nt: TGTGCCAGCAGCTCTGAATATGAGCAGTTCTTC

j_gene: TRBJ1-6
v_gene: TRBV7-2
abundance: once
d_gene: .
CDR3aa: CASSLVRDSPLHF
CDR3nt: TGTGCCAGCAGCTTAGTTCGGGATTCACCCCTCCACTTT

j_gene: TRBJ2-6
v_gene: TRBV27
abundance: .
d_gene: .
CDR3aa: CASRTWDSGANVLTF
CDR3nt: TGTGCCAGCAGAACTTGGGACTCTGGGGCCAACGTCCTGACTTTC

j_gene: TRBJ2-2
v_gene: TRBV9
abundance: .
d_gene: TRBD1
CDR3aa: CASSAGGTGASNTGELFF
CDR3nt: TGTGCCAGCAGCGCCGGAGGGACAGGGGCTTCGAACACCGGGGAGCTGTTTTTT

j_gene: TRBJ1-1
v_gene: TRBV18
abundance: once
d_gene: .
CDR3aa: CASSSDSNTEAFF
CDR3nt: TGTGCCAGCTCTTCGGACAGCAACACTGAAGCTTTCTTT

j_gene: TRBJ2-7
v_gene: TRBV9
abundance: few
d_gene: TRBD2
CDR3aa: CASSPGAGAYEQYF
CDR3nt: TGTGCCAGCAGCCCAGGCGCGGGAGCCTACGAGCAGTACTTC

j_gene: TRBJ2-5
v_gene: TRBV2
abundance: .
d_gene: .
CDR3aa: CASSARGEGETQYF
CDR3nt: TGTGCCAGCAGCGCGAGGGGGGAGGGCGAGACCCAGTACTTC

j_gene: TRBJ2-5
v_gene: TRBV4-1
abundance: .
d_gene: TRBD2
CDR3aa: CASELGGETQYF
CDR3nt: TGCGCCAGCGAATTGGGGGGGGAGACCCAGTACTTC

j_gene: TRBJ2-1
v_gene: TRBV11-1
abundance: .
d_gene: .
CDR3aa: CASSLDGISYNEQFF
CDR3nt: TGTGCCAGCAGCTTAGACGGGATCTCCTACAATGAGCAGTTCTTC

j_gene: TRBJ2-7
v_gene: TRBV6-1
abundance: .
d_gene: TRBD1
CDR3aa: CASITPRGHYEQYF
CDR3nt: TGTGCCAGCATCACCCCCAGGGGGCATTACGAGCAGTACTTC

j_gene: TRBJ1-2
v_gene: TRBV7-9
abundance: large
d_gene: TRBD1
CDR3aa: CASSSRDRVPYGYTF
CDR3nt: TGTGCCAGCAGCTCTCGGGACAGGGTTCCCTATGGCTACACCTTC

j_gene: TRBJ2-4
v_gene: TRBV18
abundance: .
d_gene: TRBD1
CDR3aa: CASSPDRGWVKNIQYF
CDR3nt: TGTGCCAGCTCACCGGACAGGGGTTGGGTCAAAAACATTCAGTACTTC

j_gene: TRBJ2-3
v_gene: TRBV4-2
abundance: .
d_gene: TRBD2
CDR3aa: CASSPIAGQTDTQYF
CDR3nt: TGTGCCAGCAGCCCCATAGCGGGGCAGACAGATACGCAGTATTTT

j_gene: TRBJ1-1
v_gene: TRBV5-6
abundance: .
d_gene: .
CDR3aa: CASSLRWTSNTEAFF
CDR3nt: TGTGCCAGCAGCTTGAGGTGGACATCGAACACTGAAGCTTTCTTT

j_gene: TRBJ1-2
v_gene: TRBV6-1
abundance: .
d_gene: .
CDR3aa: CASNQDGYGYTF
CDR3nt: TGTGCCAGCAACCAAGACGGGTATGGCTACACCTTC

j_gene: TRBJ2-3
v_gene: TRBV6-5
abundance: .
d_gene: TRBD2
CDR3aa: CASSYSTSGRGDTQYF
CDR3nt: TGTGCCAGCAGTTACTCGACTAGCGGGAGGGGCGATACGCAGTATTTT

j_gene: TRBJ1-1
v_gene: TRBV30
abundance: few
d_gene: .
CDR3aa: CAWTSGTTEAFF
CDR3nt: TGTGCCTGGACAAGCGGGACCACTGAAGCTTTCTTT

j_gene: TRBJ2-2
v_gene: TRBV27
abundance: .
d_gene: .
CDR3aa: CASISHRTAPTGELFF
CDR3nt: TGTGCCAGCATATCGCACCGGACGGCGCCCACCGGGGAGCTGTTTTTT

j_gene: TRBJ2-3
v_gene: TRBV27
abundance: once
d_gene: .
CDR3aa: CASSLEGTDTQYF
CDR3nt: TGTGCCAGCAGTTTAGAGGGAACAGATACGCAGTATTTT

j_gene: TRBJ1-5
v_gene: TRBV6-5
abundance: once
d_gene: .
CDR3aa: CASSPLDNQPQHF
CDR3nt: TGTGCCAGCAGTCCCCTAGACAATCAGCCCCAGCATTTT